A single sample is the source of the 9 T cell receptor beta chains below, sequenced in a study of T-cell reconstitution after alpha-beta-depleted transplantation in children. Construction of the TCRbeta library involved unique molecular identifiers. TCRdb re-analysed the PCR reads in MiXCR, keeping a single row per CDR3 protein. The top ten clones hold 35% to 50% of a sample with nearly 350,000 distinct CDR3 sequences, around 15% of them seen once. The specimen was PBMCs, mostly from graft donor cells, collected 360 days after TCRalphabeta/CD19-depleted stem cell transplant. All receptors derive from a male patient aged 2 to 10 who had a stem cell transplant for acute lymphoblastic leukemia, so the T cells may come from the graft donor.

This clonotype was recorded a few times. The chain employs TRBV9 and TRBJ2-1; weak D call: TRBD1 (6 bases). The V gene's germline CDR1 is SGDLS and CDR2 YYNGEE. This CDR3 spans 15 amino acids. Trimming cost V 1 base and J 7 bases, with 15 bases left between them. The CDR3 is CASSVSGQLGNEQFF. The DNA for the CDR3 is TGTGCCAGCAGCGTATCCGGACAGCTTGGGAATGAGCAGTTCTTC.

At least ten counts were recorded for this clonotype. V is TRBV12-3 or TRBV12-4 and J is TRBJ2-3, with D tentatively TRBD2 (5 bases). The germline V and J ends were trimmed by 0 bases and 3 bases, with 10 bases remaining between them. This CDR3 contains 15 residues. In DNA form, the CDR3 reads TGTGCCAGCAGTTTAGCGCTCCCGGGGACAGATACGCAGTATTTT. Translation: CASSLALPGTDTQYF.

This clonotype was counted between two and nine times. V gene TRBV7-2 combines with J gene TRBJ1-6, with a tentative D call TRBD1 (6 bases). CDR1 and CDR2 from the germline V gene are SGHTA and FQGNSA. V dropped 1 base and J dropped 7 bases, with 8 bases sitting between them. The CDR3 consists of 14 residues. In DNA form, the CDR3 reads TGTGCCAGCAGCTTAGAGAGGGGGAATTCACCCCTCCACTTT. It is translated as CASSLERGNSPLHF.

This chain joins TRBV6-2 or TRBV6-3 and TRBJ2-2; unclear D gene. Trimming removed 6 bases from V and 6 bases from J, with 8 bases in between. The CDR3 spans 12 residues. In germline, CDR1 is MNHEY, CDR2 SVGEGT. The CDR3 nucleotides are TGTGCCAGCAGGCCTATAGCCGGGGAGCTGTTTTTT. Amino acid sequence: CASRPIAGELFF.

As concerns this clonotype: This sequence may be a read error, since a much larger clone differs from it by one base. Because it lacks the conserved phenylalanine or tryptophan at the end, this CDR3 is likely a read error. The chain has TRBV7-8 and TRBJ2-7; TRBD2 aligns across 8 bases. This CDR3 is 14 amino acids long. Trimming removed 5 bases from V and 4 bases from J; junction bases left unmatched: 7. Germline lookup yields CDR1 SGHVS and CDR2 FQNEAQ. For the CDR3, the DNA is TGTGCCAGCAGCCCGTTAGCGGGAAATTACGAGCAGTACTCC. This translates into CASSPLAGNYEQYS.

About this clonotype: A much larger clone differs from this one at a single base, so this may be a read error. The V call is TRBV5-1, the J call TRBJ2-1; TRBD2 agrees at 13 bases. The ends lost 4 bases at V and 4 bases at J; junction bases unmatched: 5. The V gene's germline CDR1 is SGHRS and CDR2 YFSETQ. The CDR3 sequence is 16 residues long. The CDR3 DNA is TGCGCCAGCAGCGCGGGACTAGCGGGATCGTACAATGAGCAGTTCTTC. As protein: CASSAGLAGSYNEQFF.

This clonotype was seen only a few times. The chain recombines TRBV20-1 with TRBJ2-2, with TRBD1 identical over 9 bases. Trimming removed 1 base from V and 4 bases from J; junction bases left unmatched: 4. CDR3 length: 15 residues. Germline V gene sequence: CDR1 DFQATT, CDR2 SNEGSKA (reference sequence). The CDR3, as DNA: TGCAGTGCTAGAGTCGGGACAGGGATCACCGGGGAGCTGTTTTTT. This encodes CSARVGTGITGELFF.

The V and J genes are TRBV5-1 and TRBJ2-5, with D unclear. The germline CDR1 and CDR2 sequences are SGHRS and YFSETQ. Trimming removed 0 bases at V and 2 bases at J, with 8 bases between. The CDR3 is 14 amino acids. CDR3 protein: CASSLGSFQETQYF. In DNA, the CDR3 is TGCGCCAGCAGCTTGGGCTCCTTTCAAGAGACCCAGTACTTC.

This chain joins TRBV5-1 and TRBJ2-7; TRBD2 is a possible D gene (6 bases). Between the trimmed V and J ends, which lost 5 bases and 4 bases, there was a span of 16 bases. CDR1 is SGHRS, CDR2 YFSETQ, per germline. There are 14 residues in the CDR3. The chain's CDR3 is CASSLTKGGYEQYF. CDR3 DNA sequence: TGCGCCAGCAGTTTGACAAAGGGAGGTTACGAGCAGTACTTC.